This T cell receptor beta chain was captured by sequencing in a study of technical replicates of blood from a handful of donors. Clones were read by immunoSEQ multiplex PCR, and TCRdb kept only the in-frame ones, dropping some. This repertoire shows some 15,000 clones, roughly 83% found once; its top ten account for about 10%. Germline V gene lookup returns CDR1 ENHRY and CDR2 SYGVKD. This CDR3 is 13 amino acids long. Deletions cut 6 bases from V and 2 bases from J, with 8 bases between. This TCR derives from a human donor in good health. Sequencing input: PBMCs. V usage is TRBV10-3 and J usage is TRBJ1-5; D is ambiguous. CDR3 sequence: CAIRGVGNQPQHF. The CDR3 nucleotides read TGTGCCATCAGAGGAGTCGGCAATCAGCCCCAGCATTTT.